Reported below is one T cell receptor beta chain. Terminally differentiated effector memory CD45RA+ cells were excluded by CCR7 positive selection of CD45RO-negative cells. The data originate from a study of shared clonotypes between healthy human individuals. Data came from immunoSEQ multiplex PCR; TCRdb stores just in-frame clones and leaves some out. The sample has approximately 2,000,000 clones, around 93% seen once; the top ten hold about 1.7%. This receptor was identified in a young man in good health. Some clones in this sample may be carry-over from other donors' samples. The sample taken for sequencing was naive CD8+ T cells from PBMCs.

Here the CDR3 DNA reads TGTGCCAGCAGTTTTCAGGAGCGCTCTGGAAACACCATATATTTT. Translating it yields CASSFQERSGNTIYF. The chain uses TRBV28 and TRBJ1-3; no definite D call. The CDR3 runs 15 residues. The germline V and J ends were trimmed by 3 bases and 0 bases, with 9 bases remaining between them. CDR1 is MDHEN, CDR2 SYDVKM, per germline.